One sample yielded the 27 T cell receptor beta chains listed below, sequenced in a study of blood T cell repertoires in COVID-19. Sequencing used immunoSEQ multiplex PCR; TCRdb keeps in-frame clones, though not all of them. Among under 300,000 clones listed, approximately 86% were seen once. Material: peripheral blood. The receptors come from a human donor in a cohort sampled during active COVID-19.

The rearrangement links TRBV19 to TRBJ2-1, with 7 nucleotides matching TRBD2. The CDR3 sequence is 17 residues long. Germline V gives CDR1 LNHDA, CDR2 SQIVND (reference sequence). With V trimmed by 0 bases and J by 2 bases, 7 bases remained unmatched. The CDR3 reads CASSIDRASGTYNEQFF. The CDR3 DNA reads as TGTGCCAGTAGTATAGATAGGGCTAGCGGCACCTACAATGAGCAGTTCTTC.

The chain employs TRBV5-4 and TRBJ1-2, with 8 bases aligning to TRBD1. The CDR3 has 14 amino acids. The V and J ends lost 0 bases and 4 bases, in that order; junction bases with no gene match: 2. Germline V gene sequence: CDR1 SGHNT, CDR2 YYREEE (reference sequence). The CDR3 bases are TGTGCCAGCAGCTTGGGACAGGGGAGCTATGGCTACACCTTC. It codes for CASSLGQGSYGYTF.

In the case of this clone: At the DNA level, this CDR3 is encoded by other sequences in the same sample as well. The V call is TRBV28, the J call TRBJ2-7; TRBD1 matches 9 bases. The length of the CDR3 is 15 residues. Looked up from germline, CDR1 is MDHEN and CDR2 is SYDVKM. J lost 1 base, V lost 5 bases, and 6 bases had no gene match. The CDR3, as DNA: TGTGCCAGCAGTCCACCGGGACAGGGATCCTACGAGCAGTACTTC. This translates into CASSPPGQGSYEQYF.

The V call is TRBV18, the J call TRBJ1-2, with 11 bases that match TRBD1. Germline lookup yields CDR1 KGHSH and CDR2 LQKENI. This CDR3 is 15 amino acids long. V was clipped by 5 bases and J by 4 bases; unmatched bases: 6. The CDR3 reads CASSTGQGGPYGYTF. The CDR3 bases are TGTGCCAGCTCAACGGGACAGGGGGGTCCCTATGGCTACACCTTC.

This clone was picked up one time. This chain connects TRBV5-1 to TRBJ2-7; tentatively, D is TRBD1 (7 bases). V was shortened by 3 bases and J by 5 bases, with 21 bases between the two germline ends. The germline CDR1 and CDR2 sequences are SGHRS and YFSETQ. This CDR3 spans 16 amino acids. The CDR3: CASSYHRGGVDNEQYF. The DNA for the CDR3 is TGCGCCAGCAGCTACCACAGGGGCGGGGTTGACAACGAGCAGTACTTC.

The chain combines TRBV14 with TRBJ1-2; 7 bases agree with TRBD1. Germline CDR1 is SGHDN and CDR2 is FVKESK. Unmatched junction bases numbered 7, after V lost 5 bases and J lost 4 bases. The CDR3 is made up of 14 amino acids. The CDR3 sequence: CASSYRDSFYGYTF. CDR3 nucleotide sequence: TGTGCCAGCAGCTACCGGGACAGTTTCTATGGCTACACCTTC.

The chain couples TRBV24-1 to TRBJ2-1, with TRBD2 matching over 9 bases. Trimming at V came to 4 bases and at J to 5 bases, leaving 11 bases not matched to a gene. Looked up from germline, CDR1 is KGHDR and CDR2 is SFDVKD. The CDR3 is made up of 17 amino acids. CDR3 protein: CATSDLWGSGSHNEQFF. For the CDR3, the DNA is TGTGCCACCAGTGACCTATGGGGTAGCGGGAGCCACAATGAGCAGTTCTTC.

V and J are TRBV30 and TRBJ1-5, with D perhaps TRBD1 (5 bases). The CDR3 runs to 16 residues. Trimming took off 4 bases at V and 0 bases at J, with 16 bases between the two ends. Germline V gives CDR1 GTSNPN, CDR2 SVGIG (reference sequence). In nucleotides, the CDR3 is TGTGCCTGGACCAATCCGGGACTTTATAGCAATCAGCCCCAGCATTTT. Encoded protein: CAWTNPGLYSNQPQHF. Variable domain in full (rest from reference TRBV30 and TRBJ1-5): SQTIHQWPATLVQPVGSPLSLECTVEGTSNPNLYWYRQAAGRGLQLLFYSVGIGQISSEVPQNLSASRPQDRQFILSSKKLLLSDSGFYLCAWTNPGLYSNQPQHFGDGTRLSIL.

This chain connects TRBV4-1 to TRBJ2-5; D may be TRBD1 (6 bases). V gave up 3 bases and J gave up 0 bases, with 8 bases separating them. CDR1 is MGHRA, CDR2 YSYEKL, per germline. The CDR3 extends over 14 amino acids. The CDR3 reads CASSQRQDQETQYF. The CDR3 DNA reads TGCGCCAGCAGCCAGAGACAGGACCAAGAGACCCAGTACTTC.

This rearrangement joins TRBV3-1 (or the pseudogene TRBV3-2) to TRBJ2-3; 8 bases are shared with TRBD2. Germline V lookup: CDR1 LGHDT, CDR2 YNNKEL (reference sequence). The trim removed 1 base at V and 2 bases at J, leaving 2 bases unmatched. The CDR3 is made up of 15 amino acids. In nucleotides, the CDR3 is TGTGCCAGCAGCCAAGGTAGCGGGATCACAGATACGCAGTATTTT. Translation gives CASSQGSGITDTQYF.

The V gene is TRBV12-3 or TRBV12-4, the J gene TRBJ1-1; D is unclear. This CDR3 is 12 amino acids long. V was cut by 3 bases and J by 5 bases, with 7 bases left in between. The CDR3 nucleotides read TGTGCCAGCAGTTTGGAGGATACTGAAGCTTTCTTT. The encoded protein is CASSLEDTEAFF.

V usage is TRBV5-1 and J usage is TRBJ1-2; 9 nucleotides match TRBD1. Germline V gene lookup returns CDR1 SGHRS and CDR2 YFSETQ. There are 14 residues in the CDR3. Trimming cost V 2 bases and J 4 bases; bases outside gene matches: 3. The CDR3 sequence is CASSFETGGYGYTF. The CDR3 DNA sequence: TGCGCCAGCAGCTTCGAGACAGGGGGCTATGGCTACACCTTC.

The genes are TRBV5-1 and TRBJ2-7, with 7 positions matching TRBD2. The CDR3 spans 18 residues. Germline CDR1 and CDR2: SGHRS and YFSETQ. V trimming: 0 bases; J trimming: 3 bases; junction bases outside the gene matches: 15. CDR3 nucleotide sequence: TGCGCCAGCAGCTTGGCCGGGAGGCAGGCCATGATAATCTACGAGCAGTACTTC. Amino acids: CASSLAGRQAMIIYEQYF. Full variable domain (rest looked up from reference TRBV5-1 and TRBJ2-7): KAGVTQTPRYLIKTRGQQVTLSCSPISGHRSVSWYQQTPGQGLQFLFEYFSETQRNKGNFPGRFSGRQFSNSRSEMNVSTLELGDSALYLCASSLAGRQAMIIYEQYFGPGTRLTVT.

The chain carries TRBV27 and TRBJ1-6, with 7 bases fitting TRBD1. This CDR3 is 17 amino acids long. The J segment lost 3 bases and the V segment lost 6 bases, leaving 11 bases of the junction unmatched. Germline V gives CDR1 MNHEY, CDR2 SMNVEV (reference sequence). CDR3 nucleotides: TGTGCCAGCAGACCTCAAAGGACAGGATTCTATAATTCACCCCTCCACTTT. This translates into CASRPQRTGFYNSPLHF.

V is TRBV6-5 and J is TRBJ1-6; the D gene is possibly TRBD1 (6 bases). Looked up from germline, CDR1 is MNHEY and CDR2 is SVGAGI. Trimming took 6 bases from V and 6 from J, leaving 12 bases between them. This CDR3 is built from 14 residues. CDR3 sequence: CASSPGQINSPLHF. The CDR3 bases are TGTGCCAGCAGCCCGGGACAAATTAATTCACCCCTCCACTTT.

The genes are TRBV27 and TRBJ1-1; the match to TRBD1 covers 11 bases. The CDR3 is 14 amino acids. Trimming at V came to 6 bases and at J to 3 bases, leaving 3 bases not matched to a gene. The germline gives CDR1 MNHEY, CDR2 SMNVEV (reference sequence). The CDR3 sequence is CASSRTGGHTEAFF. The CDR3 DNA reads as TGTGCCAGCAGCCGGACAGGGGGCCACACTGAAGCTTTCTTT.

The CDR3 reads CASSVWDRVDTQYF. In nucleotides, the CDR3 is TGTGCCAGCAGCGTTTGGGACAGGGTGGATACGCAGTATTTT. This rearrangement joins TRBV7-6 to TRBJ2-3; the match to TRBD1 covers 9 bases. V dropped 5 bases and J dropped 6; count of bases not matched to a gene: 6. There are 14 residues in the CDR3. CDR1 is SGHVS and CDR2 is FNYEAQ in the germline V gene.

V is TRBV5-5 and J is TRBJ2-7; D gene ambiguous. The CDR3 length is 14 residues. CDR1 is SGHKS and CDR2 is YYEKEE in the germline V gene (reference sequence). The ends were cut back, 5 bases at V and 0 bases at J, with 12 bases in the middle. CDR3 amino acids: CASSLSPRSYEQYF. The DNA of the CDR3 is TGTGCCAGCAGTTTATCGCCGCGCTCCTACGAGCAGTACTTC.

CDR3 loop: CASSTIGGSGYTF. The CDR3, as DNA: TGTGCCAGCAGCACCATCGGGGGATCTGGCTACACCTTC. The genes are TRBV7-9 and TRBJ1-2; D might be TRBD1 (5 bases). CDR3 length equals 13 residues. Germline lookup yields CDR1 SEHNR and CDR2 FQNEAQ (reference sequence). V shed 5 bases and J shed 7 bases, with 14 bases lying between them.

V gene TRBV25-1 combines with J gene TRBJ1-2, with 7 bases that match TRBD1. This CDR3 region has 13 residues. Germline V CDR1 and CDR2: MGHDK, SYGVNS. Unmatched junction bases numbered 4, after V lost 3 bases and J lost 6 bases. The DNA of the CDR3 is TGTGCCAGCAGTGATTCGACAGGGCATGGCTACACCTTC. Amino acid sequence: CASSDSTGHGYTF.

This chain links TRBV30 with TRBJ1-4, with D possibly being TRBD1 (5 bases). CDR1 is GTSNPN and CDR2 is SVGIG in the germline V gene (reference sequence). The CDR3 has 15 amino acids. V lost 0 bases and J lost 8, with 16 bases in between. The chain's CDR3 is CAWSVESGRREKLFF. Here the CDR3 DNA reads TGTGCCTGGAGTGTAGAGTCAGGGCGTAGAGAAAAACTGTTTTTT.

The V and J genes are TRBV10-3 and TRBJ1-2; 7 nucleotides agree with TRBD1. Per the germline V gene, CDR1 is ENHRY and CDR2 is SYGVKD. The CDR3 extends over 13 amino acids. After removal of 3 bases from V and 2 bases from J, the junction contained 0 bases not matched to a gene. CDR3 DNA: TGTGCCATCAGTGAACAGGGGAACTATGGCTACACCTTC. This codes for CAISEQGNYGYTF.

The chain combines TRBV5-1 with TRBJ1-4; a weak D match, TRBD1 (6 bases). The V gene's germline CDR1 is SGHRS and CDR2 YFSETQ. The CDR3 runs 14 residues. The germline V and J ends were trimmed by 4 bases and 7 bases, with 14 bases remaining between them. The CDR3 bases are TGCGCCAGCAGCGAACAGGGAGAGAGTGAAAAACTGTTTTTT. This gives the protein CASSEQGESEKLFF.

This clone appeared once. This chain joins TRBV2 and TRBJ1-2; D is unclear. The V end was cut by 1 base, the J end by 7 bases, with 16 bases between. Germline-derived CDR1 and CDR2 are SNHLY and FYNNEI. The CDR3 runs 15 residues. CDR3 region: CASSEDPLGGSGYTF. CDR3 nucleotides: TGTGCCAGCAGTGAAGACCCCTTGGGAGGGAGTGGCTACACCTTC.

The chain couples TRBV19 to TRBJ1-5; 11 bases align to TRBD1. V lost 5 bases, J lost 3 bases, and 12 bases stayed unmatched. This CDR3 spans 18 amino acids. Germline values: CDR1 LNHDA, CDR2 SQIVND (reference sequence). The CDR3 region is CASSPTWTGGSNNQPQHF. For the CDR3, the DNA is TGTGCCAGTAGTCCAACCTGGACAGGGGGCTCTAACAATCAGCCCCAGCATTTT. The variable domain in full, completed from reference TRBV19 and TRBJ1-5, reads DGGITQSPKYLFRKEGQNVTLSCEQNLNHDAMYWYRQDPGQGLRLIYYSQIVNDFQKGDIAEGYSVSREKKESFPLTVTSAQKNPTAFYLCASSPTWTGGSNNQPQHFGDGTRLSIL.

The J gene is TRBJ1-1, the V gene TRBV6-2 or TRBV6-3, with 7 bases aligning to TRBD1. Germline CDR1 and CDR2: MNHEY and SVGEGT. V was clipped by 5 bases and J by 4 bases; unmatched bases: 10. This CDR3 contains 15 residues. The CDR3 bases are TGTGCCAGCAGTAAACAGGGGATCAAGGGCACTGAAGCTTTCTTT. This encodes CASSKQGIKGTEAFF.

This clone was seen a handful of times. This sequence joins TRBV5-4 and TRBJ1-2; tentatively, D is TRBD1 (5 bases). V lost 1 base and J 4 bases, leaving 11 bases between the germline ends. Germline loops: CDR1 SGHNT, CDR2 YYREEE (reference sequence). The CDR3 contains 14 residues. The chain's CDR3 is CASSLKGVGYGYTF. The CDR3 DNA sequence: TGTGCCAGCAGCTTGAAAGGGGTGGGCTATGGCTACACCTTC.